This T cell receptor (beta chain) was documented in a study of blood T cell repertoires in COVID-19. Study summary: PBMCs, B-cell-depleted T cells, or T cells provided the cDNA or gDNA that made up the material.

Patients from Seattle were sampled longitudinally, starting during active infection. Original data processing: From reference gene primer amplification, estimates of nucleated cell counts were derived. TCRdb keeps only in-frame clones here, not all; method: immunoSEQ multiplex PCR. Clone size and V and J calls were adopted from that table, with D and trimming inferred from the DNA. The data hold some 70,000 clones, with approximately 80% observed a single time. CDR1 and CDR2 (germline): SNHLY, FYNNEI. Between the trimmed V and J ends, which lost 1 base and 4 bases, there was a span of 10 bases. This CDR3 has 15 residues.

The source of this sequence is a man in his 60s with COVID-19, enrolled during active disease. Source material: peripheral blood. The gene calls are TRBV2 and TRBJ1-4, with D maybe TRBD1 (5 bases). The CDR3 loop reads CASSEEPGHNEKLFF. The CDR3 DNA follows: TGTGCCAGCAGTGAAGAGCCAGGGCATAATGAAAAACTGTTTTTT.